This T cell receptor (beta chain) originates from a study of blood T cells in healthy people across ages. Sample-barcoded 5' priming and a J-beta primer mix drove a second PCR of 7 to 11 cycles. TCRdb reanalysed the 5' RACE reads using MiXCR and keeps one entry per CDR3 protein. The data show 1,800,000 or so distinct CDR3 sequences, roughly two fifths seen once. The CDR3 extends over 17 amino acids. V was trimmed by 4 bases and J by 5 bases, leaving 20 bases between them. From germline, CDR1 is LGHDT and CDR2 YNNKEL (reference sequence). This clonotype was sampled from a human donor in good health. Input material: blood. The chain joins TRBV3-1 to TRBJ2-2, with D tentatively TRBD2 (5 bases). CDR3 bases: TGTGCCAGCAGCCCCCTGGTATTGGTAGGGAGAACCGGGGAGCTGTTTTTT. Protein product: CASSPLVLVGRTGELFF.